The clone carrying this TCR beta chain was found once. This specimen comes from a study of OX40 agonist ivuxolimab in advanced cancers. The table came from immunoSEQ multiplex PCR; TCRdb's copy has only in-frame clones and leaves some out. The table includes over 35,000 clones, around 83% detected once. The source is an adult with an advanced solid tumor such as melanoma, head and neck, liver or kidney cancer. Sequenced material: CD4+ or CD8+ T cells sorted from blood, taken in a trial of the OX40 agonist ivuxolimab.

CDR3 sequence: CASSPDMNTEAFF. In nucleotides, the CDR3 is TGTGCCAGTAGTCCAGACATGAACACTGAAGCTTTCTTT. The chain employs TRBV19 and TRBJ1-1; D is undetermined. The CDR3 runs to 13 residues. Trimming removed 5 bases at V and 0 bases at J, with 7 bases between. The V gene's germline CDR1 is LNHDA and CDR2 SQIVND (reference sequence).